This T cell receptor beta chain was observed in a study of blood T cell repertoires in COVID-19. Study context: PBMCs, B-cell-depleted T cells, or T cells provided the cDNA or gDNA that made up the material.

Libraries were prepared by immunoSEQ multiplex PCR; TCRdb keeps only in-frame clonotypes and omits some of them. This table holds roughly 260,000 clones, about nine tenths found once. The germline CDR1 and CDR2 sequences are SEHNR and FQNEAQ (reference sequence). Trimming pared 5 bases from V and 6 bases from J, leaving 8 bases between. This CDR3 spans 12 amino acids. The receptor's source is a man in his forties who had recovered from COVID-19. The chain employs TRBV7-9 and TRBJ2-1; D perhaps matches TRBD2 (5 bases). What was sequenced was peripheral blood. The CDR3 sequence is CASSPGVNEQFF. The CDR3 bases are TGTGCCAGCAGCCCCGGGGTCAATGAGCAGTTCTTC.